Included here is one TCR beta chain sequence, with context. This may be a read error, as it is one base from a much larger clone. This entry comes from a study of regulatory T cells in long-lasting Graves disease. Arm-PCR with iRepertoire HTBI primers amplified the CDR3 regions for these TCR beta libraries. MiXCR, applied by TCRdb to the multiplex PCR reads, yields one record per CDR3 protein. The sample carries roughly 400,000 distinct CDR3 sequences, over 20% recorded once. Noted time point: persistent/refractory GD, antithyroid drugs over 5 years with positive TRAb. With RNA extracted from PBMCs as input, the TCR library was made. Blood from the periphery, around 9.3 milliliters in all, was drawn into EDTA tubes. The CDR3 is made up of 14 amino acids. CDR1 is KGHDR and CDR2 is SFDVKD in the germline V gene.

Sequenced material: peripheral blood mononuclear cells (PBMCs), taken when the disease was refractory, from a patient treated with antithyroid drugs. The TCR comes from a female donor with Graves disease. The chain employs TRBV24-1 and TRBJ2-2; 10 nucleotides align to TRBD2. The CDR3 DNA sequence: TGTGCCACCCGGACCACTAGCGGGACCGGGGAGCTGGTTTTT. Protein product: CATRTTSGTGELVF.